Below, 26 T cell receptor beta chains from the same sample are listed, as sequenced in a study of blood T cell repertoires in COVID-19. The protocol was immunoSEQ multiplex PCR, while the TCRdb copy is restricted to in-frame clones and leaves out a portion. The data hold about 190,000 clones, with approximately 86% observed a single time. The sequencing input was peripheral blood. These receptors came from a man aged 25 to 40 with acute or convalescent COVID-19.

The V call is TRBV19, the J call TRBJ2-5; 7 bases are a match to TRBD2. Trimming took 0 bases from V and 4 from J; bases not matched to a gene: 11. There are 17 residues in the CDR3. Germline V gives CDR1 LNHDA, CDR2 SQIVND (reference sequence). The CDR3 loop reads CASSIDPSSSGAETQYF. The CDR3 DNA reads TGTGCCAGTAGTATAGATCCTTCATCTAGCGGTGCAGAGACCCAGTACTTC.

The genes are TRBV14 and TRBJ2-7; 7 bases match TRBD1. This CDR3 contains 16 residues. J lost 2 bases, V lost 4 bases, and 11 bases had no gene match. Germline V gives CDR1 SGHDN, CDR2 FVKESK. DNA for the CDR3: TGTGCCAGCAGCCTCCATTCCGACAGGGTACCCTACGAGCAGTACTTC. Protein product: CASSLHSDRVPYEQYF.

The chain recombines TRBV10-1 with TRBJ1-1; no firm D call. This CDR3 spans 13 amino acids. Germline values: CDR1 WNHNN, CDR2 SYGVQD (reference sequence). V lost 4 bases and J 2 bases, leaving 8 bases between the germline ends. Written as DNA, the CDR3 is TGCGCCAGCAGTGTGCGGCCAAACACTGAAGCTTTCTTT. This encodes CASSVRPNTEAFF.

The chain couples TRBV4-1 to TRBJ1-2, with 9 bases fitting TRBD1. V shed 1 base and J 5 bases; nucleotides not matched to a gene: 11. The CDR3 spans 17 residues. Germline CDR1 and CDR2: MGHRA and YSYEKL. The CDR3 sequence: CASSQVVGTGRRYGYTF. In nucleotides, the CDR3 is TGCGCCAGCAGCCAAGTTGTCGGGACAGGGCGAAGGTATGGCTACACCTTC.

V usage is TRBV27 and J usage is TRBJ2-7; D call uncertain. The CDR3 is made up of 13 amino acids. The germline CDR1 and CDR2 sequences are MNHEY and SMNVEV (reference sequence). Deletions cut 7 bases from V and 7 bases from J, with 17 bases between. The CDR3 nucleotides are TGTGCCAGCACGCCGGTGCTCCTACGAGAGCAGTACTTC. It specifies CASTPVLLREQYF.

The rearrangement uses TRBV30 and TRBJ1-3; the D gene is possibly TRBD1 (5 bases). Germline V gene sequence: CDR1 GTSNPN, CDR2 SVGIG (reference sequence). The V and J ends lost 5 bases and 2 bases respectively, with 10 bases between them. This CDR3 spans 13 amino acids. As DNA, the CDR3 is TGTGCCTGGGGCAGGGTTGCTGGAAACACCATATATTTT. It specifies CAWGRVAGNTIYF. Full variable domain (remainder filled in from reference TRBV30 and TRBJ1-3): SQTIHQWPATLVQPVGSPLSLECTVEGTSNPNLYWYRQAAGRGLQLLFYSVGIGQISSEVPQNLSASRPQDRQFILSSKKLLLSDSGFYLCAWGRVAGNTIYFGEGSWLTVV.

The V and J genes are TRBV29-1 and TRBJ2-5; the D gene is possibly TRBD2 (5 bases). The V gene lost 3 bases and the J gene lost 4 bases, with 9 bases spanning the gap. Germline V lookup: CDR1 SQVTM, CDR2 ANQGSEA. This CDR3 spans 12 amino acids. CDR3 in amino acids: CSVDRGLETQYF. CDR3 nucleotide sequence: TGCAGCGTTGATCGGGGATTAGAGACCCAGTACTTC.

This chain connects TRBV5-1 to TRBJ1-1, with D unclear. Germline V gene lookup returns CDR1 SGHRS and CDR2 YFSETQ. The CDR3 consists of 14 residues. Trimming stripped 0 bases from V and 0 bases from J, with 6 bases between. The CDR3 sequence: CASSLDSMNTEAFF. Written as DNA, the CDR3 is TGCGCCAGCAGCTTGGACAGCATGAACACTGAAGCTTTCTTT.

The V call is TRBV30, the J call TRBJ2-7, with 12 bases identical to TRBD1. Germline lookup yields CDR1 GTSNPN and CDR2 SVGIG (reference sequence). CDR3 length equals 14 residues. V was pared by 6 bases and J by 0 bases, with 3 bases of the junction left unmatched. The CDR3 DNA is TGTGCCTGTGGGACAGGGGGCTCCTCCTACGAGCAGTACTTC. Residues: CACGTGGSSYEQYF. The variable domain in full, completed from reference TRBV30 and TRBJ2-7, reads SQTIHQWPATLVQPVGSPLSLECTVEGTSNPNLYWYRQAAGRGLQLLFYSVGIGQISSEVPQNLSASRPQDRQFILSSKKLLLSDSGFYLCACGTGGSSYEQYFGPGTRLTVT.

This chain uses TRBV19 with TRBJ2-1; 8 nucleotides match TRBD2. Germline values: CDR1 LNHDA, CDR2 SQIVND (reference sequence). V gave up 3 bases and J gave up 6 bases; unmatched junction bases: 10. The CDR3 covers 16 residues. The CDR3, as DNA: TGTGCCAGTAGTATTTTTACGGGAGGGCGTCCCAATGAGCAGTTCTTC. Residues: CASSIFTGGRPNEQFF.

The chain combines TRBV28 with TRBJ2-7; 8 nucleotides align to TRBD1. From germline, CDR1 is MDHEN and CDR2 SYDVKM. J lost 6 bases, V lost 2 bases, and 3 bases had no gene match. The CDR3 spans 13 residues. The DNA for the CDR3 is TGTGCCAGCAGTTTACCGGGGACAGGCGAGCAGTACTTC. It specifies CASSLPGTGEQYF.

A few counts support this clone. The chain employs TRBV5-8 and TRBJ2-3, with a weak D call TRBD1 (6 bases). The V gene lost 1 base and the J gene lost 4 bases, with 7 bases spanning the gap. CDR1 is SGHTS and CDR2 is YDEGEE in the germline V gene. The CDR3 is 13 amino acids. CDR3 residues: CASSLKGADTQYF. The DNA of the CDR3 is TGTGCCAGCAGCTTGAAGGGGGCAGATACGCAGTATTTT.

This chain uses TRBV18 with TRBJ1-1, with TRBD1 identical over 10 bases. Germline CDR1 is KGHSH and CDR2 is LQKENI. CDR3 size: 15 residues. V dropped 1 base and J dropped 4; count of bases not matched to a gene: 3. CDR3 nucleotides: TGTGCCAGCTCACCACAGCGGACAGGGGGCACTGAAGCTTTCTTT. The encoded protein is CASSPQRTGGTEAFF.

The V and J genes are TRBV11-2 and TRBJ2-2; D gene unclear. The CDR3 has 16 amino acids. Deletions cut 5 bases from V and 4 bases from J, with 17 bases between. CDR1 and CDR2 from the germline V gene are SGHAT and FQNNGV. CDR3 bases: TGTGCCAGCAGCAAAATCACGTCGTGGGCCACCGGGGAGCTGTTTTTT. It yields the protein CASSKITSWATGELFF. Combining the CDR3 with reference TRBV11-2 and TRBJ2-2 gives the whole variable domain EAGVAQSPRYKIIEKRQSVAFWCNPISGHATLYWYQQILGQGPKLLIQFQNNGVVDDSQLPKDRFSAERLKGVDSTLKIQPAKLEDSAVYLCASSKITSWATGELFFGEGSRLTVL.

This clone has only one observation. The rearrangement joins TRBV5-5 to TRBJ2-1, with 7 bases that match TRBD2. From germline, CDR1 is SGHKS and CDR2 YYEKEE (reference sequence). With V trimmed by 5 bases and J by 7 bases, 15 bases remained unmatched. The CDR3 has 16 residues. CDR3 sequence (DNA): TGTGCCAGCAGAACCACGCTAGCGGATATTGGGAATGAGCAGTTCTTC. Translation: CASRTTLADIGNEQFF.

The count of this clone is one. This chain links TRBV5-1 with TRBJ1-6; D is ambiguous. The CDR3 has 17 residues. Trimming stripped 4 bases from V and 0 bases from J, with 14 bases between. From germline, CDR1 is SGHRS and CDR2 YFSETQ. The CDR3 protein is CASSPMPPGSYNSPLHF. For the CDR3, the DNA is TGCGCCAGCAGCCCTATGCCACCAGGCTCCTATAATTCACCCCTCCACTTT.

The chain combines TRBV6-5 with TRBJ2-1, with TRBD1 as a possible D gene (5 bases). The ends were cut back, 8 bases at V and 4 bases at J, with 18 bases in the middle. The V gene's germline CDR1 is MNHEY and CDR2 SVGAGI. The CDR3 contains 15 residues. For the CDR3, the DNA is TGTGCCAGCGGTTCCGCGACAGAAGTTTACAATGAGCAGTTCTTC. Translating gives CASGSATEVYNEQFF.

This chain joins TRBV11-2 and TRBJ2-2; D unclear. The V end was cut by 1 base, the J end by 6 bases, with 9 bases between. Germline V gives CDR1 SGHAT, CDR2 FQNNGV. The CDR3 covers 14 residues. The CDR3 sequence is CASSLAGSAGELFF. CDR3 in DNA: TGTGCCAGCAGCTTAGCAGGCTCGGCCGGGGAGCTGTTTTTT.

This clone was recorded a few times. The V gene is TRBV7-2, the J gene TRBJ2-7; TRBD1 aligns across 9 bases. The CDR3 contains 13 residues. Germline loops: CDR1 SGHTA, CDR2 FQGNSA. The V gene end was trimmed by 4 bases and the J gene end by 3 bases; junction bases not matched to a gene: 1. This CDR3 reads CASSWDRDYEQYF. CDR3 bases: TGTGCCAGCAGCTGGGACAGGGACTACGAGCAGTACTTC. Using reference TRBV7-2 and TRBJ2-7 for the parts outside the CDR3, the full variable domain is GAGVSQSPSNKVTEKGKDVELRCDPISGHTALYWYRQSLGQGLEFLIYFQGNSAPDKSGLPSDRFSAERTGGSVSTLTIQRTQQEDSAVYLCASSWDRDYEQYFGPGTRLTVT.

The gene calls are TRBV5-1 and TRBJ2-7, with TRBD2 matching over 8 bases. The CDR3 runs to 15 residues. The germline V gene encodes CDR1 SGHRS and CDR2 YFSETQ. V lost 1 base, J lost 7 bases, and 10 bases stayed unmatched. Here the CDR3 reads CASSLSPGGLEEQYF. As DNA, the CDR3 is TGCGCCAGCAGCTTGAGTCCGGGAGGGCTCGAAGAGCAGTACTTC.

The CDR3 loop reads CASRRQTNTEAFF. The CDR3 DNA follows: TGTGCCAGCAGGCGACAGACGAACACTGAAGCTTTCTTT. The chain couples TRBV6-5 to TRBJ1-1; D is possibly TRBD1 (5 bases). Germline V gene lookup returns CDR1 MNHEY and CDR2 SVGAGI. Trimming pared 6 bases from V and 1 base from J, leaving 9 bases between. This CDR3 region has 13 residues.

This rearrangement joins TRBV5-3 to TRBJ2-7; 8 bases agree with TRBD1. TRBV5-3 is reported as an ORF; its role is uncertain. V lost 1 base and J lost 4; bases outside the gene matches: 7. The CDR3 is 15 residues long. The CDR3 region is CARSLRNRGLYEQYF. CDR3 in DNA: TGTGCCAGAAGCTTGAGGAACAGGGGGTTGTACGAGCAGTACTTC.

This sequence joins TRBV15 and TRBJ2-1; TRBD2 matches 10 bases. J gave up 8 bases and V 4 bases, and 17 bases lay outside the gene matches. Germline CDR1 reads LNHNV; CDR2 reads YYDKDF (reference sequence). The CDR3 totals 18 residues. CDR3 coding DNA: TGTGCCACCAGCACCGGAGGGGGTAGCGGGAGGTTAGCCCATGAGCAGTTCTTC. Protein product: CATSTGGGSGRLAHEQFF.

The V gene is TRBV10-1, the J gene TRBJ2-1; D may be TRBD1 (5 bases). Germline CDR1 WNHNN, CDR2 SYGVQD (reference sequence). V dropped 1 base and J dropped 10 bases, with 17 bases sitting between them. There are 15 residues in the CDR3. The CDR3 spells CASSEWSGPAREQFF. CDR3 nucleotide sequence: TGCGCCAGCAGTGAGTGGTCAGGGCCAGCCAGGGAGCAGTTCTTC.

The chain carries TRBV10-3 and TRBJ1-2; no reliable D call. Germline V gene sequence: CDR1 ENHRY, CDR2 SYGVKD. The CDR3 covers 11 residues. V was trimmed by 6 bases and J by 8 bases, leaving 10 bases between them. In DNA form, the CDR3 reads TGTGCCATCAGCCTAGGTGGGGGCTACACCTTC. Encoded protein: CAISLGGGYTF.

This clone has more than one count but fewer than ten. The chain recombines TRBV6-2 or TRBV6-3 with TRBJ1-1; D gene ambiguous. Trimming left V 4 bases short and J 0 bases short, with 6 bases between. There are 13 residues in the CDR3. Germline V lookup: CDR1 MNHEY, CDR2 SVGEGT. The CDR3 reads CASSSLMNTEAFF. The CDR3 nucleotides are TGTGCCAGCAGTTCCTTAATGAACACTGAAGCTTTCTTT.